This T cell receptor (beta chain) was profiled in a study of identical twins. Regarding the study as a whole: With abundant cord blood beta clonotypes, insertions were fewer; memory repertoires showed no such pattern. Models underestimated how often monozygotic twins shared out-of-frame TCR alpha. Beta out-of-frame sequences showed weaker excess sharing between twins.

Germline trimming cut 8 bases from V and 3 bases from J; bases unmatched to any gene: 7. This CDR3 has 14 amino acids. Each CDR3 protein is one row after TCRdb ran MiXCR on the 5' RACE reads. The sample consists of about 570,000 distinct CDR3 sequences, 9.6% of them appearing once. About this clonotype itself: Its specificity is not known.

The same data also contributed to another study, on yellow fever vaccine responses in identical twins. That paper notes: Vaccine-induced T cell responses in twins were reportedly observed to appear partly convergent, partly personalized.

Sequenced sample: PBMCs. This receptor was obtained from a woman between 18 and 29 years old in good health. This chain uses TRBV12-3 or TRBV12-4 with TRBJ1-5; 7 positions match TRBD1. CDR3 coding DNA: TGTGCCAGCCAGGGGGGCCGAATCAATCAGCCCCAGCATTTT. This encodes CASQGGRINQPQHF.